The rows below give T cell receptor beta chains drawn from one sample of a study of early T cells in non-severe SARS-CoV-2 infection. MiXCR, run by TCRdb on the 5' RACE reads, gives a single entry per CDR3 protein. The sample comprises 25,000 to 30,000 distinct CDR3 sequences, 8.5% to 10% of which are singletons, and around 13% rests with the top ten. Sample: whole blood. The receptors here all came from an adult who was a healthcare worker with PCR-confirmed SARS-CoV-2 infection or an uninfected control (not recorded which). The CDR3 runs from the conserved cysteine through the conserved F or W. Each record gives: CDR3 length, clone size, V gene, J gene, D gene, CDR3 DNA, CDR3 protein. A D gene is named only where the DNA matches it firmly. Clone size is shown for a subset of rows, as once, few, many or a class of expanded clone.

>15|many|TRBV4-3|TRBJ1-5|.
TGCGCCAGCAGGGTTTCAGCCAGGGGCAATCAGCCCCAGCATTTT
CASRVSARGNQPQHF
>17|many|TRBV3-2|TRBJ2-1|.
TGTGCCAGCAGCCAAGATCCTTGCGGGGGGGCGGATAATGAGCAGTTCTTC
CASSQDPCGGADNEQFF
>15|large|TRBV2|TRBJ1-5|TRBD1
TGTGCCAGCAGTGAAGCGGGGACAGTTAATCAGCCCCAGCATTTT
CASSEAGTVNQPQHF
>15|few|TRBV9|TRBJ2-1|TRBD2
TGTGCCAGCAGCCATAGCGGGGGGCCCTACAATGAGCAGTTCTTC
CASSHSGGPYNEQFF
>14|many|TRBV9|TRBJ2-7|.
TGTGCCAGCAGCCCAGGGGCCAGCAATAACGAGCAGTACTTC
CASSPGASNNEQYF
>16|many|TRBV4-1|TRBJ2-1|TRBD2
TGCGCCAGCAGCTCCGTAGAGCGGGGGGGCTTGGATGAGCAGTTCTTC
CASSSVERGGLDEQFF
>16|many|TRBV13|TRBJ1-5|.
TGTGCCAGCAGCTTAGCGGGGGAATTAGGCAATCAGCCCCAGCATTTT
CASSLAGELGNQPQHF
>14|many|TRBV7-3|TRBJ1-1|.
TGTGCCAGCAGCTTACAGGGGTTCGGGACTGAAGCTTTCTTT
CASSLQGFGTEAFF
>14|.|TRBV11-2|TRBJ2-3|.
TGTGCCAGCAGCATGGACACCAGCACAGATACGCAGTATTTT
CASSMDTSTDTQYF
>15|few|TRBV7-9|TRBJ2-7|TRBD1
TGTGCCAGCAGCCGGGACAGGGGGCTGAGGAACGAGCAGTACTTC
CASSRDRGLRNEQYF
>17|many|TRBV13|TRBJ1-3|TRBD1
TGTGCCAGCGCTCGACTGAGACAGGGAATTTCTGGAAACACCATATATTTT
CASARLRQGISGNTIYF
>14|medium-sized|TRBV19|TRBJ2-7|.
TGTGCCAGTCAACCCGGGGGGACAGGAGGCGAGCAGTACTTC
CASQPGGTGGEQYF
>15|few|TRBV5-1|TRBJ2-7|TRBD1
TGCGCCAGCAGCCTGGACAGGGTGCCTAACGCCGAGCAGTACTTC
CASSLDRVPNAEQYF
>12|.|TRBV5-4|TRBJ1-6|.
TGTGCCAGCAGCTGGGGCTTGTCACCCCTCCACTTT
CASSWGLSPLHF
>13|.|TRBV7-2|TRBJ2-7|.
TGTGCCAGCAGCTTTGGACGGTACTACGAGCAGTACTTC
CASSFGRYYEQYF
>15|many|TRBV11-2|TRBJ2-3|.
TGTGCCAGCAGCCCCACCACAGGGCGCACAGATACGCAGTATTTT
CASSPTTGRTDTQYF
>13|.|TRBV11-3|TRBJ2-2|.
TGTGCCAGCAGCTTAAAGGGATCCGGGGAGCTGTTTTTT
CASSLKGSGELFF
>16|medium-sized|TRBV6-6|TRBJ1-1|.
TGTGCCAGCAGTTCCCGCCCTCCCGACAGGATCACTGAAGCTTTCTTT
CASSSRPPDRITEAFF
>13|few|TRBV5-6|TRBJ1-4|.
TGTGCCAGCAGCGGGACCCAAAGAAGAAAACTGTTTTTT
CASSGTQRRKLFF
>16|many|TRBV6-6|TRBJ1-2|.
TGTGCCAGCACCCCACCCGGACAGTCCAGGGGTCGTGGCTACACCTTC
CASTPPGQSRGRGYTF
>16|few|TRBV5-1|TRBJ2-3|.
TGCGCCAGCAGCTTGACCAGGACTGATAGCACAGATACGCAGTATTTT
CASSLTRTDSTDTQYF
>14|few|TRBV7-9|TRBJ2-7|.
TGTGCCAGCAGCCCAGGCGTGAGGTTGGGTGAGCAGTACTTC
CASSPGVRLGEQYF
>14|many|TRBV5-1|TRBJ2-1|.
TGCGCCAGCAGCTTCAGGGGAGTAGAGAATGAGCAGTTCTTC
CASSFRGVENEQFF
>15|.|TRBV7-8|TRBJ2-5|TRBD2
TGTGCCAGCAGCTCACCCGGGACTAGACAAGAGACCCAGTACTTC
CASSSPGTRQETQYF
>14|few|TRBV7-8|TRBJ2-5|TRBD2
TGTGCCAGCAGCTTAGGGGAGGGCCAAGAGACCCAGTACTTC
CASSLGEGQETQYF
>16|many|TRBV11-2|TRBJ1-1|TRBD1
TGTGCCAGCAGCTTATCTAGACAGGGGGGGTACACTGAAGCTTTCTTT
CASSLSRQGGYTEAFF
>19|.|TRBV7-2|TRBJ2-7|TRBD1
TGTGCCAGCAGCTTAGTATATCGGCAGACCGGGACAGGGCTAAGCGAGCAGTACTTC
CASSLVYRQTGTGLSEQYF
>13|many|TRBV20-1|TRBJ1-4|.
TGCAGTGCTAGTGTGCCCCCTAATGAAAAACTGTTTTTT
CSASVPPNEKLFF
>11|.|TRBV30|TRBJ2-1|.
TGTGCCTGGAGTGAAGGAGGTGAGCAGTTCTTC
CAWSEGGEQFF
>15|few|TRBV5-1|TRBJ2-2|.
TGCGCCAGCAGCTACGCGGACGGATCGACCGGGGAGCTGTTTTTT
CASSYADGSTGELFF
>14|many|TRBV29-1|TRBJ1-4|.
TGCAGCGTTGCGGGGGGACCCACTAATGAAAAACTGTTTTTT
CSVAGGPTNEKLFF
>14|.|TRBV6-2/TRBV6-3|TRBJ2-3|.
TGTGCCAGCCATCGCGCTAGCGATGCAGATACGCAGTATTTT
CASHRASDADTQYF
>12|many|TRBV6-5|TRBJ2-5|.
TGTGCCAGCAGTTACGCGGGGGAGACCCAGTACTTC
CASSYAGETQYF
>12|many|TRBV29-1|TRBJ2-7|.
TGCAGCGTTGAAGTCCAGACCTACGAGCAGTACTTC
CSVEVQTYEQYF
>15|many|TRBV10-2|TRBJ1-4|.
TGCGCCAGCAGTGAGTCTAGCGCTCCCAATGAAAAACTGTTTTTT
CASSESSAPNEKLFF
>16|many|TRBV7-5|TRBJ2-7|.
.
CISVSEAWEQGCEQYF
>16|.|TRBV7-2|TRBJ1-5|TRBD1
TGTGCCAGCAGCTTAGGGACAGGGTGGGTCAATCAGCCCCAGCATTTT
CASSLGTGWVNQPQHF
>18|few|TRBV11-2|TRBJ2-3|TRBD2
TGTGCCAGCAGCCAGATAGGGGGAGCGGGGGCCCGCACAGATACGCAGTATTTT
CASSQIGGAGARTDTQYF
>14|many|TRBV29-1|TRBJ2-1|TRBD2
TGCAGCGTTGATCTTGCGGGGGGGAACAATGAGCAGTTCTTC
CSVDLAGGNNEQFF
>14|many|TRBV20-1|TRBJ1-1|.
TGCAGTGCTAGAGATCTCAAGATATCCACTGAAGCTTTCTTT
CSARDLKISTEAFF
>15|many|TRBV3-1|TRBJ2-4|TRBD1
TGTGCCAGCAGACTCAGGGGGTCGGCCAAAAACATTCAGTACTTC
CASRLRGSAKNIQYF
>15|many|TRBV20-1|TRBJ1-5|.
TGCAGTGCCACCTCAAGGCAGGGCGGCAATCAGCCCCAGCATTTT
CSATSRQGGNQPQHF